This T cell receptor (beta chain) derives from a study of control samples from healthy donors and cancer patients. Looked up from germline, CDR1 is SEHNR and CDR2 is FQNEAQ (reference sequence). This CDR3 is 16 amino acids long. The V and J ends lost 5 bases and 4 bases, in that order; junction bases with no gene match: 13. Only in-frame clones appear in the TCRdb table, and some are missing; sequencing was by immunoSEQ multiplex PCR. The sample holds about 210,000 clones. The chain links TRBV7-9 to TRBJ1-2, with 7 bases matching TRBD1. The specimen sequenced was blood. This clonotype was sampled from a woman in her twenties or thirties in good health. CDR3 region: CASSPRETGDSYGYTF. CDR3 DNA sequence: TGTGCCAGCAGCCCACGAGAAACAGGGGATAGCTATGGCTACACCTTC.